These 3 T cell receptor beta chains were sequenced from one sample in a study of T cell repertoires in cytomegalovirus infection. The antigens of these receptors remain unknown. From the reads, TCRdb called clonotypes with MiXCR, one entry per CDR3 protein. The sample has some 940,000 distinct CDR3 sequences, 31% seen once; the top ten hold around an eighth. The sample here was cultured CD8+ T cells from PBMCs, taken from culture after CMV antigen stimulation. The origin of the receptors is a human donor in good health (CMV status not recorded). Some clones in this sample may be carry-over from other donors' samples.

The chain has TRBV4-1 and TRBJ1-1, with 7 bases aligning to TRBD1. V gave up 0 bases and J gave up 1 base; unmatched junction bases: 2. The CDR3 contains 15 residues. Germline CDR1 and CDR2: MGHRA and YSYEKL. In DNA form, the CDR3 reads TGCGCCAGCAGCCAAGATAGGGGGCAGAACACTGAAGCTTTCTTT. Translation gives CASSQDRGQNTEAFF.

Many counts were recorded for this clonotype. The CDR3 DNA reads as TGTGCCAGCAGCGCTCGGGGCTTCACTGAAGCTTTCTTT. This codes for CASSARGFTEAFF. The chain couples TRBV7-3 to TRBJ1-1; tentatively, D is TRBD1 (5 bases). V lost 5 bases to trimming and J lost 4 bases, with 11 bases between them. The CDR3 runs 13 residues. The germline V gene has CDR1 SGHTA and CDR2 FQGTGA.

V usage is TRBV23-1 and J usage is TRBJ1-6; possibly TRBD1 for D (5 bases). TRBV23-1 is recorded as an ORF, its role being uncertain. V lost 4 bases and J lost 2, with 21 bases in between. The CDR3 extends over 19 amino acids. The CDR3 protein is CASSRRRIQELAYNSPLHF. CDR3 DNA: TGCGCCAGCAGTCGCCGGCGGATACAGGAACTTGCCTATAATTCACCCCTCCACTTT.